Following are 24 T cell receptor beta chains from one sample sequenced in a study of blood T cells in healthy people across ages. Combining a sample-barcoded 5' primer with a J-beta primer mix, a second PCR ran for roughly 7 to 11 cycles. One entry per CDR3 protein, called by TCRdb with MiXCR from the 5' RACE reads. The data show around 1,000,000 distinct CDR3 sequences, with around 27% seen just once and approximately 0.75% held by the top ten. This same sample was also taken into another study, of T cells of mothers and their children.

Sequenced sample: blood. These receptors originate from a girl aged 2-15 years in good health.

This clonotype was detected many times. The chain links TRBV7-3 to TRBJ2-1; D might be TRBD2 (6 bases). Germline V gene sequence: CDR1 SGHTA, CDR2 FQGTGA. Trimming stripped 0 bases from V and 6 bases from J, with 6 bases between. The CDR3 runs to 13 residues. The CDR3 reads CASSLTGGNEQFF. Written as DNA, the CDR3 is TGTGCCAGCAGCTTAACGGGGGGCAATGAGCAGTTCTTC.

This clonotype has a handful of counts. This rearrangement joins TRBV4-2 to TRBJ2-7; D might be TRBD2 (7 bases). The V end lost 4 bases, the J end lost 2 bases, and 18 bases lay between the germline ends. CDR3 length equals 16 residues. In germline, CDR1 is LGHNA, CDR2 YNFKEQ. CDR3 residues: CASSPRGLAETYEQYF. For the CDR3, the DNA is TGTGCCAGCAGCCCCCGGGGGCTAGCGGAGACCTACGAGCAGTACTTC.

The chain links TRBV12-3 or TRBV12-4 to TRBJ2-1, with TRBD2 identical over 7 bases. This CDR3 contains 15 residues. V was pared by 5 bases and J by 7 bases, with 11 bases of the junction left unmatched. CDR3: CASSRAGEVRNEQFF. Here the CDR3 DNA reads TGTGCCAGCAGTCGCGCGGGGGAAGTGCGAAATGAGCAGTTCTTC.

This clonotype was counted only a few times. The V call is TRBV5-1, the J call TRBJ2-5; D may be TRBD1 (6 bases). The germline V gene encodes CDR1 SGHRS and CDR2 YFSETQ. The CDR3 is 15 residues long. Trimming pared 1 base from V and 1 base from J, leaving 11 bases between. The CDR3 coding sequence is TGCGCCAGCAGCTTGTTGCCAGGGGCCCAAGAGACCCAGTACTTC. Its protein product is CASSLLPGAQETQYF.

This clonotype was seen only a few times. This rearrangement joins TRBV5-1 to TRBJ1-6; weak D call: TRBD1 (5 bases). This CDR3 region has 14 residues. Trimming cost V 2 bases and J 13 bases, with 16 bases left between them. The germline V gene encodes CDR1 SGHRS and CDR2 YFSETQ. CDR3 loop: CASSFPGRISPLHF. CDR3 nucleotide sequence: TGCGCCAGCAGCTTTCCGGGACGGATATCCCCCCTCCACTTT.

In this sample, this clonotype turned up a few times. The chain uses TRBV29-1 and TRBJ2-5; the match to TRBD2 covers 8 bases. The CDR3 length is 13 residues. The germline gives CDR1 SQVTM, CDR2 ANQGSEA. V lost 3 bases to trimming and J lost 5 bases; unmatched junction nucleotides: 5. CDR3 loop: CSVDAGGVETQYF. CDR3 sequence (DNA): TGCAGCGTTGACGCCGGGGGGGTCGAGACCCAGTACTTC.

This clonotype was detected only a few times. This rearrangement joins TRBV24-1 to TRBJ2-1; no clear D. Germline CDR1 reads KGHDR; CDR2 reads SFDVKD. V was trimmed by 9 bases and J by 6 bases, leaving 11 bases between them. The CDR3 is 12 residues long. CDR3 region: CATQNDLNEQFF. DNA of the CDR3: TGTGCCACCCAGAACGACCTCAATGAGCAGTTCTTC.

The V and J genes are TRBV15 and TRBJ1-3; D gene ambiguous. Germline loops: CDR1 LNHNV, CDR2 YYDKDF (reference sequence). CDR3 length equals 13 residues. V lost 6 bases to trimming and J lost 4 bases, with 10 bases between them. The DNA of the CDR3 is TGTGCCACCAGGGTTGGATCGGGAAACACCATATATTTT. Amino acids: CATRVGSGNTIYF.

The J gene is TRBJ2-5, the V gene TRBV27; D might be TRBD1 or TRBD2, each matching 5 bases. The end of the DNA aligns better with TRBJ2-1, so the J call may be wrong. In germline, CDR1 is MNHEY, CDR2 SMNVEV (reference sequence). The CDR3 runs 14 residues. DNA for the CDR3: TGTGCCAGCAGTTTATTGGGGGAAAGCAATGAGCAGTTCTTC. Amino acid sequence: CASSLLGESNEQFF.

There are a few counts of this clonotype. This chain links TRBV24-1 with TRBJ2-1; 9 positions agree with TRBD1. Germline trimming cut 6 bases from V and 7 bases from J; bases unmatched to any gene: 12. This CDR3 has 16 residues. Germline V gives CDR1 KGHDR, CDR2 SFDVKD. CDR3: CATSFSGTGRRNEQFF. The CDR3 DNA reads TGTGCCACCAGTTTTTCCGGGACAGGGCGTAGGAATGAGCAGTTCTTC.

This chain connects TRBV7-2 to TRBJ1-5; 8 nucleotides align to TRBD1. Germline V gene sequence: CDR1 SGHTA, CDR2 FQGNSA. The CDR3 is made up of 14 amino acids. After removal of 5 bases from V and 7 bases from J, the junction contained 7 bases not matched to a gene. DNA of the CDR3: TGTGCCAGCAGCCTCGACAGGGGTCACCAGCCCCAGCATTTT. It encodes CASSLDRGHQPQHF.

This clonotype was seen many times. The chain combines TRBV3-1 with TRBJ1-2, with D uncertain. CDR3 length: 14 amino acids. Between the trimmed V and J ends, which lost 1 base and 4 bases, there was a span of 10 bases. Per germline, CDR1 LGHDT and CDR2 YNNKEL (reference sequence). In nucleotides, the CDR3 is TGTGCCAGCAGCCAAGCGGGAAACCCCTATGGCTACACCTTC. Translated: CASSQAGNPYGYTF.

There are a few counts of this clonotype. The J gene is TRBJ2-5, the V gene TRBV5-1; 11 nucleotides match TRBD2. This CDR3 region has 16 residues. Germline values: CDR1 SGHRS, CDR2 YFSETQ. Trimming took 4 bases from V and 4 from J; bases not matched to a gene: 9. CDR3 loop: CASSPRRSGRGETQYF. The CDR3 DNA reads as TGCGCCAGCAGCCCCCGGCGTAGCGGGAGGGGAGAGACCCAGTACTTC.

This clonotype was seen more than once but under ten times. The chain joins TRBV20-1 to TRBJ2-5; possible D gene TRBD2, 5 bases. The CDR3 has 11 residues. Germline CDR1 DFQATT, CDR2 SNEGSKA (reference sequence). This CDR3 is CSPNGEETQYF. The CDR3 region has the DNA TGCAGCCCCAATGGGGAGGAGACCCAGTACTTC.

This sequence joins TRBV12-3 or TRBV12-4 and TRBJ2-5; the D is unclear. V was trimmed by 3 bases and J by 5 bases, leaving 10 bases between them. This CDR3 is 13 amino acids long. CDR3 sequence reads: CASSFRGYETQYF. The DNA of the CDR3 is TGTGCCAGCAGTTTCAGAGGATACGAGACCCAGTACTTC.

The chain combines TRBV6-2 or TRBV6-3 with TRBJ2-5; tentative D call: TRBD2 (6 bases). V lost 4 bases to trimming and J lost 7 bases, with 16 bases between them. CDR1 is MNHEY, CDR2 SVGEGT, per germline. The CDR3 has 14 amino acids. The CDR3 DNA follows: TGTGCCAGCAGTTTCTTGGGCTCGGAGGGGACCCAGTACTTC. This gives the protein CASSFLGSEGTQYF.

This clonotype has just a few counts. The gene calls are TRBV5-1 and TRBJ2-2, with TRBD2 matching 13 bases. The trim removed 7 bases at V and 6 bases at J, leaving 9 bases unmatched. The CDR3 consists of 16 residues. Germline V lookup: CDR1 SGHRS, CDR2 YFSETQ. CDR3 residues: CASLPGLAGRAGELFF. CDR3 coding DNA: TGCGCCAGCCTTCCGGGACTAGCGGGAAGGGCCGGGGAGCTGTTTTTT.

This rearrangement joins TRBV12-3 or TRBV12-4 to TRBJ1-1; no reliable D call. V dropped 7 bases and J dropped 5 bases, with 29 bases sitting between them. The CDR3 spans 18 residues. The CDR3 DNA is TGTGCCAGCACCTCTGGAGTGGCTACCCAAGCCTCGAGGACTGAAGCTTTCTTT. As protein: CASTSGVATQASRTEAFF.

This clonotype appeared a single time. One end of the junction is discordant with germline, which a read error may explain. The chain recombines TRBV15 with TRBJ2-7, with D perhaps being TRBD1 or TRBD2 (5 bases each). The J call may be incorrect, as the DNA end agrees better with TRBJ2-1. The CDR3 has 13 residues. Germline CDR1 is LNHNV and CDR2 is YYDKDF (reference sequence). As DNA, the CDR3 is TGTGCCGTCGGGGCCTCTTTATACAATGTGCAGTTCTTC. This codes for CAVGASLYNVQFF.

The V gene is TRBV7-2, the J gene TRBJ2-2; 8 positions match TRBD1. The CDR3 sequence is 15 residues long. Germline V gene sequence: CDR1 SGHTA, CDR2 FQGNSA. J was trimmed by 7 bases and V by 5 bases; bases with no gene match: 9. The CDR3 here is CASSDRQGKSGELFF. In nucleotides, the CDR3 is TGTGCCAGCAGCGATAGACAGGGGAAAAGCGGGGAGCTGTTTTTT.

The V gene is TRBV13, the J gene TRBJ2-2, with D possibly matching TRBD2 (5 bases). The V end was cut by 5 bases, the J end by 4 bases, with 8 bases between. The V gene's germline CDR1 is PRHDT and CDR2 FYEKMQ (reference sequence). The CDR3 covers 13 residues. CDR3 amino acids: CASSPDFTGELFF. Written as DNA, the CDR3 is TGTGCCAGCAGCCCGGACTTCACCGGGGAGCTGTTTTTT.

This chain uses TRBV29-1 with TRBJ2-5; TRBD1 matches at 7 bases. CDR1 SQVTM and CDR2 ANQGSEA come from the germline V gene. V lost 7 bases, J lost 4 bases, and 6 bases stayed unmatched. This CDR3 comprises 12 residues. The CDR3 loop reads CSAQTGTETQYF. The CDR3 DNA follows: TGCAGCGCCCAGACAGGGACAGAGACCCAGTACTTC.

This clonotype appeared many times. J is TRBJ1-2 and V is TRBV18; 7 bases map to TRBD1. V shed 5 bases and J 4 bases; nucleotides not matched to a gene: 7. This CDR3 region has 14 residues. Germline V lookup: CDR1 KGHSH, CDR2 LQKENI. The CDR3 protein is CASSTTGFTYGYTF. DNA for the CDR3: TGTGCCAGCTCAACGACAGGGTTCACCTATGGCTACACCTTC.

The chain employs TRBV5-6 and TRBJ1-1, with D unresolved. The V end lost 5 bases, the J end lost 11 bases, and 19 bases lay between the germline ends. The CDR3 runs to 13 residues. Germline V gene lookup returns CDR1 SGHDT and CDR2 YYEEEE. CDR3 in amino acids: CASRRDRSSRAFF. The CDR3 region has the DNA TGTGCCAGCAGGCGTGACCGTTCCTCGCGGGCTTTCTTT.